This T cell receptor beta chain was documented in a study of graft-versus-host responses after intestinal transplantation. TCRdb's table, derived via immunoSEQ multiplex PCR, lists solely in-frame clones and lacks some. The profile covers 20,000 to 25,000 clones, with approximately 92% appearing a single time and just over 5% taken by the ten largest. This material consisted of PBMCs, taken more than 64 days after intestinal transplantation. This receptor was identified in a human patient who received an intestinal transplant, so some T cells may come from the graft donor.

The CDR3 coding sequence is TGTGCCAGCAGCCAAGAAGGGTCGACAGGGGGCCCGCCCTACGAGCAGTACTTC. It encodes CASSQEGSTGGPPYEQYF. The rearrangement joins TRBV14 to TRBJ2-7, with TRBD1 identical over 10 bases. This CDR3 contains 18 residues. V was pared by 0 bases and J by 2 bases, with 10 bases of the junction left unmatched. Germline loops: CDR1 SGHDN, CDR2 FVKESK. The entire variable domain, with the rest obtained from reference TRBV14 and TRBJ2-7, is as follows: EAGVTQFPSHSVIEKGQTVTLRCDPISGHDNLYWYRRVMGKEIKFLLHFVKESKQDESGMPNNRFLAERTGGTYSTLKVQPAELEDSGVYFCASSQEGSTGGPPYEQYFGPGTRLTVT.